This T cell receptor beta chain was recorded in a study of metastatic and nonmetastatic thyroid tumors. About the study: Repertoires were compared across blood and tumor or nodule tissue from malignant and benign thyroid patients.

TCRdb re-called the PCR reads with MiXCR. The sample yields tens of thousands of clones, roughly a sixth seen once. Each patient went into thyroid surgery without having received any treatment. This clone was observed at least ten times. The sequence came from a female donor with papillary thyroid cancer or a benign thyroid nodule (not recorded which). Some clones in this sample may be carry-over from other donors' samples. Sample: tumor tissue.

CDR3 loop: CSAATGVEAFF. The CDR3 region has the DNA TGCAGTGCGGCGACAGGGGTCGAAGCTTTCTTT. The rearrangement uses TRBV20-1 and TRBJ1-1; 8 bases fit TRBD1. The CDR3 runs 11 residues. Germline lookup yields CDR1 DFQATT and CDR2 SNEGSKA (reference sequence). Trimming at V came to 6 bases and at J to 8 bases, leaving 5 bases not matched to a gene.